The 29 T cell receptor beta chains below were found in one sample sequenced in a study of blood T cell repertoires in COVID-19. Generated by immunoSEQ multiplex PCR, the TCRdb table keeps only in-frame clones and is missing some. The profile covers about 170,000 clones, with roughly 87% appearing a single time and 1% to 1.5% taken by the ten largest. Material: PBMCs or T cells enriched from blood (not recorded which). The receptors stem from a human donor with acute COVID-19. The donor label of this sample is uncertain.

The rearrangement uses TRBV18 and TRBJ1-6; D not resolved. With 3 bases removed from V and 6 bases from J, the gap between germline ends came to 15 bases. The CDR3 totals 16 residues. The V gene's germline CDR1 is KGHSH and CDR2 LQKENI. The CDR3 sequence: CASSPPQRFSNSPLHF. In nucleotides, the CDR3 is TGTGCCAGCTCACCCCCCCAGCGGTTCTCTAATTCACCCCTCCACTTT.

This chain connects TRBV5-1 to TRBJ2-7; 7 bases agree with TRBD2. From germline, CDR1 is SGHRS and CDR2 YFSETQ. V trimming: 3 bases; J trimming: 2 bases; junction bases outside the gene matches: 14. CDR3 length: 17 residues. The CDR3 DNA is TGCGCCAGCAGCTCGTCGCTCCCGGGACTACCCACCTACGAGCAGTACTTC. Translation gives CASSSSLPGLPTYEQYF. Together with reference TRBV5-1 and TRBJ2-7, the CDR3 gives the full variable domain: KAGVTQTPRYLIKTRGQQVTLSCSPISGHRSVSWYQQTPGQGLQFLFEYFSETQRNKGNFPGRFSGRQFSNSRSEMNVSTLELGDSALYLCASSSSLPGLPTYEQYFGPGTRLTVT.

This sequence joins TRBV7-3 and TRBJ2-3; 8 bases line up with TRBD2. The CDR3 loop spans 17 amino acids. J lost 1 base, V lost 0 bases, and 6 bases had no gene match. CDR1 is SGHTA and CDR2 is FQGTGA in the germline V gene. The CDR3: CASSLTSPGGGTDTQYF. Written as DNA, the CDR3 is TGTGCCAGCAGCTTAACTTCCCCCGGGGGGGGCACAGATACGCAGTATTTT.

The V and J genes are TRBV6-5 and TRBJ1-5, with D possibly matching TRBD1 (5 bases). Germline CDR1 reads MNHEY; CDR2 reads SVGAGI. The CDR3 has 14 amino acids. The V gene lost 0 bases and the J gene lost 4 bases, with 7 bases spanning the gap. The CDR3 region is CASSYSAGNQPQHF. The CDR3 region has the DNA TGTGCCAGCAGTTACTCGGCAGGGAATCAGCCCCAGCATTTT.

This clone was picked up one time. This rearrangement joins TRBV10-3 to TRBJ1-2; maybe TRBD1 (5 bases). V lost 0 bases, J lost 4 bases, and 9 bases lay in between. Per germline, CDR1 ENHRY and CDR2 SYGVKD. The CDR3 extends over 14 amino acids. DNA of the CDR3: TGTGCCATCAGTGAGTCGACAGACCCCTATGGCTACACCTTC. It specifies CAISESTDPYGYTF.

The chain uses TRBV6-6 and TRBJ2-2; D perhaps matches TRBD2 (5 bases). CDR3 length equals 15 residues. With 8 bases removed from V and 1 base from J, the gap between germline ends came to 14 bases. The V gene's germline CDR1 is MNHNY and CDR2 SVGAGI (reference sequence). CDR3 nucleotide sequence: TGTGCCAGCGCGCCACGGGGTGGGAACACCGGGGAGCTGTTTTTT. Residues: CASAPRGGNTGELFF.

V and J are TRBV24-1 and TRBJ2-3, with 9 bases aligning to TRBD1. Germline V gene lookup returns CDR1 KGHDR and CDR2 SFDVKD. This CDR3 has 15 residues. V lost 9 bases and J lost 7; bases outside the gene matches: 13. CDR3 nucleotides: TGTGCCACCTCCCCGGGGGGACAGGGAGGGTATACGCAGTATTTT. Its protein is CATSPGGQGGYTQYF.

The chain employs TRBV7-9 and TRBJ2-5, with TRBD2 matching over 8 bases. Germline CDR1 and CDR2: SEHNR and FQNEAQ (reference sequence). The CDR3 consists of 15 residues. V lost 7 bases and J lost 5; bases outside the gene matches: 12. The CDR3 reads CASIPGDGGAETQYF. CDR3 bases: TGTGCCAGCATACCTGGGGACGGGGGGGCCGAGACCCAGTACTTC. Full variable domain (rest looked up from reference TRBV7-9 and TRBJ2-5): DTGVSQNPRHKITKRGQNVTFRCDPISEHNRLYWYRQTLGQGPEFLTYFQNEAQLEKSRLLSDRFSAERPKGSFSTLEIQRTEQGDSAMYLCASIPGDGGAETQYFGPGTRLLVL.

This clone has more than one count but fewer than ten. The chain uses TRBV5-1 and TRBJ2-1; 9 bases fit TRBD1. Per the germline V gene, CDR1 is SGHRS and CDR2 is YFSETQ. The CDR3 totals 14 residues. J was trimmed by 4 bases and V by 4 bases; bases with no gene match: 3. CDR3 loop: CASSVGQGYNEQFF. DNA of the CDR3: TGCGCCAGCAGCGTAGGACAGGGGTACAATGAGCAGTTCTTC.

The chain recombines TRBV5-1 with TRBJ1-1; tentatively, D is TRBD1 (6 bases). This CDR3 is 18 amino acids long. V was cut by 4 bases and J by 0 bases, with 22 bases left in between. From germline, CDR1 is SGHRS and CDR2 YFSETQ. CDR3: CASSPIQGLIDLNTEAFF. CDR3 nucleotide sequence: TGCGCCAGCAGCCCCATACAGGGATTAATCGACTTGAACACTGAAGCTTTCTTT. Full variable domain (remainder filled in from reference TRBV5-1 and TRBJ1-1): KAGVTQTPRYLIKTRGQQVTLSCSPISGHRSVSWYQQTPGQGLQFLFEYFSETQRNKGNFPGRFSGRQFSNSRSEMNVSTLELGDSALYLCASSPIQGLIDLNTEAFFGQGTRLTVV.

The chain recombines TRBV5-4 with TRBJ2-5; TRBD2 matches at 8 bases. Per germline, CDR1 SGHNT and CDR2 YYREEE (reference sequence). The CDR3 loop spans 14 amino acids. V was pared by 10 bases and J by 4 bases, with 12 bases of the junction left unmatched. CDR3 DNA: TGTGCCGCCCACGGGGGGGGCCTGGGAGAGACCCAGTACTTC. Residues: CAAHGGGLGETQYF.

The rearrangement uses TRBV7-2 and TRBJ1-1; 7 bases fit TRBD1. V was clipped by 1 base and J by 1 base; unmatched bases: 9. The V gene's germline CDR1 is SGHTA and CDR2 FQGNSA. The CDR3 totals 17 residues. The DNA of the CDR3 is TGTGCCAGCAGCTTAGGGGCCAGGGGGTGGTGGAACACTGAAGCTTTCTTT. This codes for CASSLGARGWWNTEAFF.

The chain uses TRBV20-1 and TRBJ1-1; no reliable D call. Trimming removed 6 bases at V and 5 bases at J, with 10 bases between. Germline lookup yields CDR1 DFQATT and CDR2 SNEGSKA (reference sequence). The CDR3 has 11 amino acids. The CDR3 DNA is TGCAGTGCCCCGAGAGGAACTGAAGCTTTCTTT. Amino acids: CSAPRGTEAFF.

This clone occurred once. The chain carries TRBV6-1 and TRBJ2-7, with D uncertain. This CDR3 has 11 residues. V lost 3 bases, J lost 5 bases, and 5 bases lay in between. The germline CDR1 and CDR2 sequences are MNHNS and SASEGT. The CDR3 DNA reads as TGTGCCAGCAGTGACGGAGACGAGCAGTACTTC. It codes for CASSDGDEQYF.

The rearrangement uses TRBV10-3 and TRBJ1-4; D might be TRBD1 (5 bases). CDR1 and CDR2 (germline): ENHRY, SYGVKD. This CDR3 region has 17 residues. Trimming took 4 bases from V and 7 from J, leaving 22 bases between them. DNA of the CDR3: TGTGCCATCAGTGCCCGCAACACAGGTTTGCTGGGTGAAAAACTGTTTTTT. Protein product: CAISARNTGLLGEKLFF.

The chain couples TRBV12-3 or TRBV12-4 to TRBJ1-1; D is ambiguous. This CDR3 is 13 amino acids long. The ends were cut back, 3 bases at V and 4 bases at J, with 9 bases in the middle. In DNA, the CDR3 is TGTGCCAGCAGTTTCAGACTTAGCACTGAAGCTTTCTTT. It encodes CASSFRLSTEAFF.

In this sample, this clone turned up a few times. The DNA of the CDR3 is TGTGCCAGCAGCGAGGGACTTGGGGAGCGAGCTTTCTTT. Translated: CASSEGLGERAFF. V usage is TRBV7-3 and J usage is TRBJ1-1, with D tentatively TRBD1 (5 bases). Germline V gene sequence: CDR1 SGHTA, CDR2 FQGTGA. V gave up 5 bases and J gave up 10 bases, with 17 bases separating them. The CDR3 is made up of 13 amino acids.

This chain connects TRBV7-9 to TRBJ2-7; TRBD2 matches 7 bases. After removal of 8 bases from V and 1 base from J, the junction contained 8 bases not matched to a gene. There are 14 residues in the CDR3. Germline V gene sequence: CDR1 SEHNR, CDR2 FQNEAQ (reference sequence). The CDR3 sequence: CASCSGYISYEQYF. In nucleotides, the CDR3 is TGTGCCAGCTGTAGCGGGTACATTTCCTACGAGCAGTACTTC.

V is TRBV4-3 and J is TRBJ1-6; 9 bases are a match to TRBD1. The germline V gene has CDR1 LGHNA and CDR2 YSLEER. The length of the CDR3 is 16 residues. V shed 0 bases, J shed 6 bases, and the junction held 3 bases outside the gene matches. The CDR3 nucleotides are TGCGCCAGCAGCCAAGATTCGACAGGGGGTAATTCACCCCTCCACTTT. Translating gives CASSQDSTGGNSPLHF.

As concerns this clone: This sample also contains other DNA sequences that code for the same CDR3. The V call is TRBV5-6, the J call TRBJ2-7, with 9 nucleotides matching TRBD1. Losses at the gene ends were 0 bases for V and 2 bases for J; bases not matched to a gene: 0. Germline-derived CDR1 and CDR2 are SGHDT and YYEEEE. The CDR3 is made up of 14 amino acids. The CDR3 DNA follows: TGTGCCAGCAGCTTGGGACAGGGGGCCTACGAGCAGTACTTC. Translating it yields CASSLGQGAYEQYF.

The V gene is TRBV7-9, the J gene TRBJ2-2, with 8 bases lining up with TRBD1. The CDR3 runs to 15 residues. The trim removed 7 bases at V and 6 bases at J, leaving 10 bases unmatched. The germline V gene encodes CDR1 SEHNR and CDR2 FQNEAQ (reference sequence). The CDR3 loop reads CASTPGQGSPGELFF. CDR3 DNA sequence: TGTGCCAGCACCCCCGGACAGGGATCTCCCGGGGAGCTGTTTTTT.

This sequence joins TRBV7-9 and TRBJ1-5; TRBD1 is a possible D gene (6 bases). The CDR3 loop spans 17 amino acids. V shed 4 bases and J shed 2 bases, with 18 bases lying between them. Looked up from germline, CDR1 is SEHNR and CDR2 is FQNEAQ (reference sequence). The CDR3 DNA follows: TGTGCCAGCAGCTCTCACTCCCAGGGGAAGGGCAATCAGCCCCAGCATTTT. This encodes CASSSHSQGKGNQPQHF.

The rearrangement uses TRBV30 and TRBJ2-1; possible D gene TRBD1, 5 bases. The CDR3 is 18 residues long. Germline V CDR1 and CDR2: GTSNPN, SVGIG (reference sequence). Trimming took 2 bases from V and 0 from J, leaving 20 bases between them. The DNA of the CDR3 is TGTGCCTGGAGTTATCAGGGTCTCGGGTCCAGCTCCTACAATGAGCAGTTCTTC. Translated, it gives CAWSYQGLGSSSYNEQFF.

V and J are TRBV30 and TRBJ2-7; TRBD2 matches at 9 bases. Germline CDR1 is GTSNPN and CDR2 is SVGIG (reference sequence). V was pared by 0 bases and J by 6 bases, with 9 bases of the junction left unmatched. There are 15 residues in the CDR3. CDR3 amino acids: CAWSVLAGGPGEQYF. CDR3 coding DNA: TGTGCCTGGAGTGTACTGGCGGGGGGGCCTGGCGAGCAGTACTTC.

V gene TRBV7-2 combines with J gene TRBJ1-2, with TRBD1 matching over 11 bases. This CDR3 is built from 13 residues. Germline trimming cut 4 bases from V and 8 bases from J; bases unmatched to any gene: 3. The germline V gene encodes CDR1 SGHTA and CDR2 FQGNSA. The CDR3 bases are TGTGCCAGCAGCTCCAGGACAGGGGGCGGCTACACCTTC. Its translation: CASSSRTGGGYTF. The variable domain in full, completed from reference TRBV7-2 and TRBJ1-2, reads GAGVSQSPSNKVTEKGKDVELRCDPISGHTALYWYRQSLGQGLEFLIYFQGNSAPDKSGLPSDRFSAERTGGSVSTLTIQRTQQEDSAVYLCASSSRTGGGYTFGSGTRLTVV.

The chain recombines TRBV6-6 with TRBJ2-6; D is uncertain. The V gene's germline CDR1 is MNHNY and CDR2 SVGAGI (reference sequence). The CDR3 length is 12 residues. Trimming took off 5 bases at V and 6 bases at J, with 5 bases between the two ends. CDR3 protein: CASSLSANVLTF. The CDR3 DNA reads as TGTGCCAGCAGTCTCTCGGCCAACGTCCTGACTTTC.

The chain uses TRBV23-1 and TRBJ1-1; 8 bases are a match to TRBD1. TRBV23-1 is reported as an ORF; its role is uncertain. This CDR3 has 15 residues. J lost 6 bases, V lost 6 bases, and 12 bases had no gene match. The CDR3 sequence is CASRAGQGGGAEAFF. The CDR3 DNA sequence: TGCGCCAGCAGAGCCGGACAGGGAGGCGGTGCTGAAGCTTTCTTT.

The chain couples TRBV6-5 to TRBJ2-7, with D perhaps TRBD2 (6 bases). Trimming cost V 2 bases and J 6 bases, with 8 bases left between them. Germline loops: CDR1 MNHEY, CDR2 SVGAGI. This CDR3 spans 12 amino acids. CDR3: CASSYGGSEQYF. Written as DNA, the CDR3 is TGTGCCAGCAGTTACGGAGGGTCCGAGCAGTACTTC.

A word on this clone: Other DNA sequences within the sample encode an identical CDR3. The chain links TRBV28 to TRBJ2-7; the match to TRBD1 covers 10 bases. The germline gives CDR1 MDHEN, CDR2 SYDVKM. The CDR3 consists of 13 residues. V was pared by 4 bases and J by 5 bases, with 2 bases of the junction left unmatched. DNA for the CDR3: TGTGCCAGCAGTTCCGGACAGGGGGACGAGCAGTACTTC. Translating gives CASSSGQGDEQYF.